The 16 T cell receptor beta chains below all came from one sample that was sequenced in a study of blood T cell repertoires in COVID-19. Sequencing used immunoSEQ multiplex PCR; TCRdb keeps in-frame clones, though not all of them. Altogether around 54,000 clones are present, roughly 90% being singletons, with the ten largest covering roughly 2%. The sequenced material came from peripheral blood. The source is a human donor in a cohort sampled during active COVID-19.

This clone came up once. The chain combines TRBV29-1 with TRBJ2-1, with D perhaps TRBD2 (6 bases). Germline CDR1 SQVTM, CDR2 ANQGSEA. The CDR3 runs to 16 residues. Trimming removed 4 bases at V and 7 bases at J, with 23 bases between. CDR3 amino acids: CSVVGTPSNTVNEQFF. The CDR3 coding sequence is TGCAGCGTTGTTGGGACTCCTTCCAATACCGTGAATGAGCAGTTCTTC.

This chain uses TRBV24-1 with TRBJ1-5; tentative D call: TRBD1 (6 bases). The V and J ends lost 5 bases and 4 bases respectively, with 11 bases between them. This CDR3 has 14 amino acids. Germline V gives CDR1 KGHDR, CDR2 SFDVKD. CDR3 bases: TGTGCCACCAGTGGGGGGGGGCCTAATCAGCCCCAGCATTTT. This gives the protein CATSGGGPNQPQHF.

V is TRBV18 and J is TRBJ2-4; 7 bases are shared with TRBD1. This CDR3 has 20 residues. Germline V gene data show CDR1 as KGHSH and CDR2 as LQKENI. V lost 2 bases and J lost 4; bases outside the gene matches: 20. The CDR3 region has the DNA TGTGCCAGCTCACCAAGTCGCGAGTCAGGGGGTCTCCGCACTAAAAACATTCAGTACTTC. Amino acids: CASSPSRESGGLRTKNIQYF.

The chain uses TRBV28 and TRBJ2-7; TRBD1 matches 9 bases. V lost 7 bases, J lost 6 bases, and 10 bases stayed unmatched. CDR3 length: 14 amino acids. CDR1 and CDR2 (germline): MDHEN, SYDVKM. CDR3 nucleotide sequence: TGTGCCAGCACTGCAAGGACAGGGGTTATCGAGCAGTACTTC. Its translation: CASTARTGVIEQYF.

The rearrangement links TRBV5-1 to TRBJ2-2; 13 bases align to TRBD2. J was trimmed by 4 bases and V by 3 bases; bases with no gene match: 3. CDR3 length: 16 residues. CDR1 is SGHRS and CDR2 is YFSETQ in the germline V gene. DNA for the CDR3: TGCGCCAGCAGCTACGGACTAGCGGGGGCCACCGGGGAGCTGTTTTTT. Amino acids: CASSYGLAGATGELFF.

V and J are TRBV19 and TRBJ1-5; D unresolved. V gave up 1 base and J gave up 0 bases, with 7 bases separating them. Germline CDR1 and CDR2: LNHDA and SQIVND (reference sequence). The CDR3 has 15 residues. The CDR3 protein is CASSIGPGSNQPQHF. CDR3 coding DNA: TGTGCCAGTAGTATAGGCCCGGGTAGCAATCAGCCCCAGCATTTT.

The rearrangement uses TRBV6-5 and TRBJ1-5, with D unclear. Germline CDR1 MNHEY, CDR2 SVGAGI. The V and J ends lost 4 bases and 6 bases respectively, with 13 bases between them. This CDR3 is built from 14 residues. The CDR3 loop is CASSSNPGFQPQHF. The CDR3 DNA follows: TGTGCCAGCAGTTCCAATCCAGGTTTTCAGCCCCAGCATTTT.

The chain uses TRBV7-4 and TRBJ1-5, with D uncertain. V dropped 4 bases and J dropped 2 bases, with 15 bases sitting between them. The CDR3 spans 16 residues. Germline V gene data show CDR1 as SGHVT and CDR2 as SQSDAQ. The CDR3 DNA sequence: TGTGCCAGCAGCTACCTCCTGAGGGTCGGCAATCAGCCCCAGCATTTT. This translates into CASSYLLRVGNQPQHF.

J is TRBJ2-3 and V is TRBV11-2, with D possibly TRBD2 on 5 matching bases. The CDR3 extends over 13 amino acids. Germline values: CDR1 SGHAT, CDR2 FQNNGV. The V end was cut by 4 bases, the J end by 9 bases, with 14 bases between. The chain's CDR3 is CASSWTGFETQYF. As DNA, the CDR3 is TGTGCCAGCAGCTGGACTGGGTTTGAGACGCAGTATTTT.

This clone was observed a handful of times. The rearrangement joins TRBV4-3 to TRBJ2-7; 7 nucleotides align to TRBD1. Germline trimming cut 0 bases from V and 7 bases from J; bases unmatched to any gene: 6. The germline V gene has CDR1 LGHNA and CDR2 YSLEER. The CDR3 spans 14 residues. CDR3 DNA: TGCGCCAGCAGCCAAGATGAGGGGGCCCTGGAGCAGTACTTC. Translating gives CASSQDEGALEQYF.

The CDR3 region is CASSVPGRDTGELFF. CDR3 DNA: TGTGCCAGCAGCGTTCCGGGGAGGGACACCGGGGAGCTGTTTTTT. V gene TRBV9 combines with J gene TRBJ2-2, with 7 bases matching TRBD2. The CDR3 extends over 15 amino acids. V was pared by 2 bases and J by 3 bases, with 4 bases of the junction left unmatched. The germline V gene encodes CDR1 SGDLS and CDR2 YYNGEE.

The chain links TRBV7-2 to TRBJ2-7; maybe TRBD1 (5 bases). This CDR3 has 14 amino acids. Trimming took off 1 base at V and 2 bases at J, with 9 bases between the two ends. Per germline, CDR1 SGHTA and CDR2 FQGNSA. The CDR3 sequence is CASSLGRVPYEQYF. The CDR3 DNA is TGTGCCAGCAGCTTAGGCAGGGTACCCTACGAGCAGTACTTC.

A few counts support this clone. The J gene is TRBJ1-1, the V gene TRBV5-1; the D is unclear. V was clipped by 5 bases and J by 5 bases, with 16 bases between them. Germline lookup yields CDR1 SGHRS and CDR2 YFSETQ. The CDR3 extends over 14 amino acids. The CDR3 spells CASSLTQRSTEAFF. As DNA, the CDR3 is TGCGCCAGCAGTCTTACCCAAAGGAGTACTGAAGCTTTCTTT. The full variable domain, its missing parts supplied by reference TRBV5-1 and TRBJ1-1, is KAGVTQTPRYLIKTRGQQVTLSCSPISGHRSVSWYQQTPGQGLQFLFEYFSETQRNKGNFPGRFSGRQFSNSRSEMNVSTLELGDSALYLCASSLTQRSTEAFFGQGTRLTVV.

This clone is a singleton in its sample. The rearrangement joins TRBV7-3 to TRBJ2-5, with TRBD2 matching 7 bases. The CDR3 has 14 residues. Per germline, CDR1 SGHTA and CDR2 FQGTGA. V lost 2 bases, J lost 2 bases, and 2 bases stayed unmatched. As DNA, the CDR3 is TGTGCCAGCAGCTTATCAGCGGGACAAGAGACCCAGTACTTC. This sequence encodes CASSLSAGQETQYF.

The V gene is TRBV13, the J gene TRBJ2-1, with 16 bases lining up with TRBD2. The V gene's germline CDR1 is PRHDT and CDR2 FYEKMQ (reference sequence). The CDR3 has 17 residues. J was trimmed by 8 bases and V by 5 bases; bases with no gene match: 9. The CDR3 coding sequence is TGTGCCAGCAGCCAAGGGACTAGCGGGGGGGCCTCGGATGAGCAGTTCTTC. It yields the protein CASSQGTSGGASDEQFF.

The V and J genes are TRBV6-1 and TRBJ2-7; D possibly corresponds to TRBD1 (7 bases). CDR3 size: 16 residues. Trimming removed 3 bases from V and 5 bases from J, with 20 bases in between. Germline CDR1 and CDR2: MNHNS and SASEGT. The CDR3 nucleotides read TGTGCCAGCAGTGACTGGAGGGGGCGCATTGTCCACGAGCAGTACTTC. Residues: CASSDWRGRIVHEQYF.